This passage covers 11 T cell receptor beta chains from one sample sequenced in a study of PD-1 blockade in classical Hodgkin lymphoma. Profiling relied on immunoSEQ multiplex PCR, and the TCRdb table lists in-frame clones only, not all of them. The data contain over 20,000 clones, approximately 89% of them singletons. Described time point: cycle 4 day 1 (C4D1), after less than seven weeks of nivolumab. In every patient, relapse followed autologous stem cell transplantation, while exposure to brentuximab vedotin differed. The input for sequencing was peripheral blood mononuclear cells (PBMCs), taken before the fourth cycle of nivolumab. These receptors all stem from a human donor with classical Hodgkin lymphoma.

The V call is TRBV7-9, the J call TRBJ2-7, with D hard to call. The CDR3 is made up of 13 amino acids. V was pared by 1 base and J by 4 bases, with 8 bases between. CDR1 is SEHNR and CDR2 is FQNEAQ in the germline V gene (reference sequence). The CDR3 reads CASSLDDSYEQYF. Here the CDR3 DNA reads TGTGCCAGCAGCTTAGATGACTCTTACGAGCAGTACTTC.

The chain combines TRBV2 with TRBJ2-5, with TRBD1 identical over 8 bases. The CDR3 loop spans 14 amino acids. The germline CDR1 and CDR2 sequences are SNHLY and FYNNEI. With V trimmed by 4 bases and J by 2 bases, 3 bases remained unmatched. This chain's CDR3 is CASSGNRGQETQYF. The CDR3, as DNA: TGTGCCAGCAGTGGGAACAGGGGGCAAGAGACCCAGTACTTC.

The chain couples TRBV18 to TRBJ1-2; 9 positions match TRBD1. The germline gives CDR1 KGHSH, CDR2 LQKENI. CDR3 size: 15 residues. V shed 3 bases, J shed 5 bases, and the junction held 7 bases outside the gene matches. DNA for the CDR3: TGTGCCAGCTCACCGCGGGACAGGGTAGAGTATGGCTACACCTTC. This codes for CASSPRDRVEYGYTF.

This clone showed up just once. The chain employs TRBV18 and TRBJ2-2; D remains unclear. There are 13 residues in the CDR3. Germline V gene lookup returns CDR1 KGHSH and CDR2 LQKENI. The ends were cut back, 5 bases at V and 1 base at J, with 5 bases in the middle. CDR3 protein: CASSGVNTGELFF. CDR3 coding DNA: TGTGCCAGCTCAGGGGTGAACACCGGGGAGCTGTTTTTT.

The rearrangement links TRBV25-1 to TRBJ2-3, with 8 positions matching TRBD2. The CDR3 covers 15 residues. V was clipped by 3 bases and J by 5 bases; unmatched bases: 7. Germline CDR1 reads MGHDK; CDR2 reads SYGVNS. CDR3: CASSDAGGRRDTQYF. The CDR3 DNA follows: TGTGCCAGCAGTGATGCGGGGGGCAGACGAGATACGCAGTATTTT.

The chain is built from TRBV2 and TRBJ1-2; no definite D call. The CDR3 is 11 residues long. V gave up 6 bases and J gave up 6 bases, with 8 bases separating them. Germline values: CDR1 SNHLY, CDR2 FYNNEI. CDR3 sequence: CASRVGDGYTF. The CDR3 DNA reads TGTGCCAGCAGGGTCGGGGATGGCTACACCTTC.

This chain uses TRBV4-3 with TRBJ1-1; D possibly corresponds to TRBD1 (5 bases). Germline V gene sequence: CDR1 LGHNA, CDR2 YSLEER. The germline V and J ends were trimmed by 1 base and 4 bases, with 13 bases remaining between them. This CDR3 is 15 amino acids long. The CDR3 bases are TGCGCCAGCAGCCAAGTGGCGGGGCTTGGCACTGAAGCTTTCTTT. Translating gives CASSQVAGLGTEAFF.

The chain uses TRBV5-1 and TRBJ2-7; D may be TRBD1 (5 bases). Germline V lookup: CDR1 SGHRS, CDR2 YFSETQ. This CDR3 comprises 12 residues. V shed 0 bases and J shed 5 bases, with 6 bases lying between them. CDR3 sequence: CASSLEGHEQYF. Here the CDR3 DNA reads TGCGCCAGCAGCTTGGAGGGGCACGAGCAGTACTTC.

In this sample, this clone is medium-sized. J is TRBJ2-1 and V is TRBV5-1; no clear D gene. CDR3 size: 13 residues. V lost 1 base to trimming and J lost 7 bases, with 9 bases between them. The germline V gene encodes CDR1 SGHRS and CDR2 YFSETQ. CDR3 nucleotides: TGCGCCAGCAGCTTGTTACTGCCAAATGAGCAGTTCTTC. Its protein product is CASSLLLPNEQFF.

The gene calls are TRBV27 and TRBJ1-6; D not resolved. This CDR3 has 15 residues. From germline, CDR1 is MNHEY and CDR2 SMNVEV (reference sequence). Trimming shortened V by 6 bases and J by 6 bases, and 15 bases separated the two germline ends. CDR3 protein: CASRASPPANSPLHF. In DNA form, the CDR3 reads TGTGCCAGCAGGGCCTCCCCTCCGGCTAATTCACCCCTCCACTTT.

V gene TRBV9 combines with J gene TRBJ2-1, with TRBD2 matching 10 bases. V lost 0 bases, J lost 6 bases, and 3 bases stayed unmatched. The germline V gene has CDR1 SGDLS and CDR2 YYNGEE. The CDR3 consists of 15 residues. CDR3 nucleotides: TGTGCCAGCAGCGTAGTAGCGGGGGGTGGCAATGAGCAGTTCTTC. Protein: CASSVVAGGGNEQFF. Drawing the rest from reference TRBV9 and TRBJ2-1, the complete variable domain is DSGVTQTPKHLITATGQRVTLRCSPRSGDLSVYWYQQSLDQGLQFLIQYYNGEERAKGNILERFSAQQFPDLHSELNLSSLELGDSALYFCASSVVAGGGNEQFFGPGTRLTVL.